This T cell receptor (beta chain) derives from a study of technical replicates of blood from a few donors. Only in-frame clones appear in the TCRdb table, and some are missing; sequencing was by immunoSEQ multiplex PCR. The table lists 60,000 to 90,000 clones, around 97% of them singletons, with over 0.2% in the top ten. The CDR3 runs 12 residues. Looked up from germline, CDR1 is MDHEN and CDR2 is SYDVKM. V lost 4 bases to trimming and J lost 7 bases, with 8 bases between them. Sequencing used T cells isolated from PBMCs. The clonotype originates from a human donor in good health. This rearrangement joins TRBV28 to TRBJ1-5, with D hard to call. The CDR3 protein is CASSSGKQPQHF. Here the CDR3 DNA reads TGTGCCAGCAGTTCCGGGAAGCAGCCCCAGCATTTT.